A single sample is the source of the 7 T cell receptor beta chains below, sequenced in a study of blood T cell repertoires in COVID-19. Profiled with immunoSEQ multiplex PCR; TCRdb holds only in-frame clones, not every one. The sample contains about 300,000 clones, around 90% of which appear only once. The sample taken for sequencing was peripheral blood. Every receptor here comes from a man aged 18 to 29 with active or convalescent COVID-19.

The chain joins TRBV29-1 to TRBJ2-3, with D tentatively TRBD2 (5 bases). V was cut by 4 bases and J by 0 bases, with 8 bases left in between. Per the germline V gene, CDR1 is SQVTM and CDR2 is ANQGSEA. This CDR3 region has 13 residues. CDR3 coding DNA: TGCAGCGTTGCTGCGGGTAGCACAGATACGCAGTATTTT. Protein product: CSVAAGSTDTQYF.

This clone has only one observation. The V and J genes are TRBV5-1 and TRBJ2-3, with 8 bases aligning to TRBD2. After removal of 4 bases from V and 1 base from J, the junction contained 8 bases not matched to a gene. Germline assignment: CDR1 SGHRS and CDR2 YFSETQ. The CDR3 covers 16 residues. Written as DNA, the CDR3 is TGCGCCAGCAGCACGGGAGGGAGACGCGGCACAGATACGCAGTATTTT. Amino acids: CASSTGGRRGTDTQYF.

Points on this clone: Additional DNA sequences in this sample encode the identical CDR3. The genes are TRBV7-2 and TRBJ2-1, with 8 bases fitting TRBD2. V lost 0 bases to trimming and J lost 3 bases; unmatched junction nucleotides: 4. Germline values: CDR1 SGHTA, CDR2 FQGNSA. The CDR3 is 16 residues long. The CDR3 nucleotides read TGTGCCAGCAGCTTAGCCGCCGGGGGGGGCTACAATGAGCAGTTCTTC. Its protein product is CASSLAAGGGYNEQFF.

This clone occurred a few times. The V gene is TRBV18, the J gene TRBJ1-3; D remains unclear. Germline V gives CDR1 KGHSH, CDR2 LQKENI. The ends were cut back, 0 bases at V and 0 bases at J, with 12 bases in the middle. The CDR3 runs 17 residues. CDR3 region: CASSPPVAAGSGNTIYF. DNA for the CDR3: TGTGCCAGCTCACCACCGGTAGCGGCCGGCTCTGGAAACACCATATATTTT. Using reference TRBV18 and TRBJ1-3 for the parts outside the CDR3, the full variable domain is NAGVMQNPRHLVRRRGQEARLRCSPMKGHSHVYWYRQLPEEGLKFMVYLQKENIIDESGMPKERFSAEFPKEGPSILRIQQVVRGDSAAYFCASSPPVAAGSGNTIYFGEGSWLTVV.

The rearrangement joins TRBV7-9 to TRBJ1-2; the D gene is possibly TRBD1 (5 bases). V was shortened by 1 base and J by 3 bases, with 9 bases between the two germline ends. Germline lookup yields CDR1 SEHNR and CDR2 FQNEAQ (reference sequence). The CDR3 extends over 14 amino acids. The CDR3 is CASSLEAGHYGYTF. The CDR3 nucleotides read TGTGCCAGCAGCTTAGAGGCAGGGCACTATGGCTACACCTTC.

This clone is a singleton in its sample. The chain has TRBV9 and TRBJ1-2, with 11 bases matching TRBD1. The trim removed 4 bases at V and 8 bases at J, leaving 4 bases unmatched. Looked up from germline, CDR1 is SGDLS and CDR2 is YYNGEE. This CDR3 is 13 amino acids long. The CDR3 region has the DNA TGTGCCAGCAGCTGGACAGGGGGCGGCGGCTACACCTTC. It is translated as CASSWTGGGGYTF.

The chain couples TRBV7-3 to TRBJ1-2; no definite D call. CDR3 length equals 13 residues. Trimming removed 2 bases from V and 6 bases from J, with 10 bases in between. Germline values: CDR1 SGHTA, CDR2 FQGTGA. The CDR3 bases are TGTGCCAGCAGCTTAGAGGGTTACGATGGCTACACCTTC. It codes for CASSLEGYDGYTF. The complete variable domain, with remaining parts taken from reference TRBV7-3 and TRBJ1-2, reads GAGVSQTPSNKVTEKGKYVELRCDPISGHTALYWYRQSLGQGPEFLIYFQGTGAADDSGLPNDRFFAVRPEGSVSTLKIQRTERGDSAVYLCASSLEGYDGYTFGSGTRLTVV.